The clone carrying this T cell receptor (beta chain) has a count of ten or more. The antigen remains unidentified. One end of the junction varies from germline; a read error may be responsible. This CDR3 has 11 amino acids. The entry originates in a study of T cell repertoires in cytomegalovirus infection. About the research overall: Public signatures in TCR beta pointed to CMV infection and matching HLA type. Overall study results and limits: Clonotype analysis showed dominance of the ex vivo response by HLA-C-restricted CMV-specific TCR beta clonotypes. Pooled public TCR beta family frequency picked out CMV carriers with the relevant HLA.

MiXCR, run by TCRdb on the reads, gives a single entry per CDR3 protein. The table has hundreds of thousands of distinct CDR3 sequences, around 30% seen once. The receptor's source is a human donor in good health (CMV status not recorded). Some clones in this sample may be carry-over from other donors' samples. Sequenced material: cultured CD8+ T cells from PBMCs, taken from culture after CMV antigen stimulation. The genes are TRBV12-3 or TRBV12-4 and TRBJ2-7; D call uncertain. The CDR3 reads CASSLVDEQYF. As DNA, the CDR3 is TGTGCCAGCAGCTTAGTGGACGAGCAGTACTTC.